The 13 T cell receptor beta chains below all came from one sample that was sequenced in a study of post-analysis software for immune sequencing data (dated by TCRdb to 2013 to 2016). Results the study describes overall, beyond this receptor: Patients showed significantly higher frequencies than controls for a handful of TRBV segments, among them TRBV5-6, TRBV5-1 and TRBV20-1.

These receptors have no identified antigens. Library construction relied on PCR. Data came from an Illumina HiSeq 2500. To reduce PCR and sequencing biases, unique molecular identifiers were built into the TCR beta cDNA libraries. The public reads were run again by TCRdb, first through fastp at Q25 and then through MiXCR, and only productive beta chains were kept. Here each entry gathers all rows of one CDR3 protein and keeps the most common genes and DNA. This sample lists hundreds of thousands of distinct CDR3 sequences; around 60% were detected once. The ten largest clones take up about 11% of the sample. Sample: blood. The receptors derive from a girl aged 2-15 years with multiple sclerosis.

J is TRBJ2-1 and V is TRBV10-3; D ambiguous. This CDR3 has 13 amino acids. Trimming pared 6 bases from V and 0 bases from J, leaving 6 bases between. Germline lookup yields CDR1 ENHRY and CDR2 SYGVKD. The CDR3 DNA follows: TGTGCCATCAGGAGTAGCTCCTACAATGAGCAGTTCTTC. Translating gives CAIRSSSYNEQFF.

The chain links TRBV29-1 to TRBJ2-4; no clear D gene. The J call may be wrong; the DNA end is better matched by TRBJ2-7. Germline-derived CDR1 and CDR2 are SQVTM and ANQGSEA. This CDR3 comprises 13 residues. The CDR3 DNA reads TGCAGCGTTCGGACCGTTAATTCCTACGAGCAGTACTTC. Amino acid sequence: CSVRTVNSYEQYF.

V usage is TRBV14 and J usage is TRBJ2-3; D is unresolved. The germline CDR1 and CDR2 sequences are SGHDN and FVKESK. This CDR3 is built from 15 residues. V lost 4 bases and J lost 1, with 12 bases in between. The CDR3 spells CASSPLREGTDTQYF. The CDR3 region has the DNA TGTGCCAGCAGCCCGCTTCGTGAAGGCACAGATACGCAGTATTTT.

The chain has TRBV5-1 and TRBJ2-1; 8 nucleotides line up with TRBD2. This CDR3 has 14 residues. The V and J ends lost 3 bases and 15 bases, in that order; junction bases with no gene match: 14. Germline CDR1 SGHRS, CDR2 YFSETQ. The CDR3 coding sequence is TGCGCCAGCAGCTCCCGAGGAGCGGGGGACGTTAGGTTCTTC. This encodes CASSSRGAGDVRFF.

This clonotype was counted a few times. DNA of the CDR3: TGTGCCAGCAGTTTTGAAGTACTTTCACCCCTCCACTTT. Its protein is CASSFEVLSPLHF. The chain combines TRBV27 with TRBJ1-6; D call uncertain. Trimming took 3 bases from V and 9 from J, leaving 9 bases between them. The CDR3 is 13 amino acids. Looked up from germline, CDR1 is MNHEY and CDR2 is SMNVEV (reference sequence).

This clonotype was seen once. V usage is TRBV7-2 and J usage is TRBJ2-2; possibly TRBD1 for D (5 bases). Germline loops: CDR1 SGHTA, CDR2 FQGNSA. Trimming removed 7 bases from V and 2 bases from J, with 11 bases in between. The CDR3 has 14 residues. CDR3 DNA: TGTGCCAGCACTCCAGGGCTCAACACCGGGGAGCTGTTTTTT. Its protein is CASTPGLNTGELFF.

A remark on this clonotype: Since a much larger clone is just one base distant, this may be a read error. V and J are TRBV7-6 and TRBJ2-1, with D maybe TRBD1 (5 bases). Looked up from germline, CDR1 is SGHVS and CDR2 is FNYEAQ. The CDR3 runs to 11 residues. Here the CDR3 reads CASSQDNGQFF. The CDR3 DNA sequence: TGTGCCAGCAGCCAGGACAATGGGCAGTTCTTC.

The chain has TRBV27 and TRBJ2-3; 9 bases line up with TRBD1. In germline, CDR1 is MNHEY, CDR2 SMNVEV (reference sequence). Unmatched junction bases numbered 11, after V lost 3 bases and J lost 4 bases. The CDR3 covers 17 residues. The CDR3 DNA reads TGTGCCAGCAGTTTGTACCGAATGACAGGGGGTGCAGATACGCAGTATTTT. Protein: CASSLYRMTGGADTQYF.

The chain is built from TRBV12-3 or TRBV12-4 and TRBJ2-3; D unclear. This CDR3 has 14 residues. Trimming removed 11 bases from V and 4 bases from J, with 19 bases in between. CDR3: CACRELQSADTQYF. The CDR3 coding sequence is TGTGCCTGCCGAGAATTACAATCCGCAGATACGCAGTATTTT.

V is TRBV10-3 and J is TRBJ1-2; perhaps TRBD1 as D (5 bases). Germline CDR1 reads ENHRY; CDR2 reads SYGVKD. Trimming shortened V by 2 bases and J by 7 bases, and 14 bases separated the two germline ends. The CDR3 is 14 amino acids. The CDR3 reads CAISEAPGGSGYTF. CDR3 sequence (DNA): TGTGCCATCAGTGAGGCCCCGGGGGGAAGTGGCTACACCTTC.

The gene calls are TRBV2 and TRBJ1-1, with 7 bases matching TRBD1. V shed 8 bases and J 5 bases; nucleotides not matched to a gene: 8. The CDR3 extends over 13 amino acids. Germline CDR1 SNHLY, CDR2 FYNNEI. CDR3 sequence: CASAEGAGTEAFF. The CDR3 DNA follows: TGTGCCAGCGCGGAGGGGGCAGGGACTGAAGCTTTCTTT.

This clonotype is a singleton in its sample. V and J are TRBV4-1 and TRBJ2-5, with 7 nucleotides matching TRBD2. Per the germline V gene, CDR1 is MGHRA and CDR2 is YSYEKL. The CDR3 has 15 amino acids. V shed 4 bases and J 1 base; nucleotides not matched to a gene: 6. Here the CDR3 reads CASSLAGLVQETQYF. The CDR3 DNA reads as TGCGCCAGCAGCCTAGCCGGACTAGTCCAAGAGACCCAGTACTTC.

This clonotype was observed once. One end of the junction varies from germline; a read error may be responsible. CDR3 in amino acids: CAWGNGLEETRYF. The CDR3 DNA follows: TGTGCCTGGGGTAATGGACTAGAGGAGACCCGGTACTTC. The gene calls are TRBV30 and TRBJ2-5; 7 bases are shared with TRBD2. Germline assignment: CDR1 GTSNPN and CDR2 SVGIG (reference sequence). The CDR3 sequence is 13 residues long.